These T cell receptor beta chains were read from a single sample in a study of cytomegalovirus exposure and HLA in healthy donors. The assay was immunoSEQ multiplex PCR, and TCRdb's table has in-frame clones only and misses some. The sample lists some 170,000 clones, 85% to 90% seen once, with 1.4% in the top ten. The sample taken for sequencing was PBMCs. These receptor sequences come from a woman younger than 45 in good health and CMV-seronegative. The CDR3 runs from the conserved cysteine through the conserved F or W. The D gene is left open where the match is weak. For some rows the clone size is stated as once, few or many, or as a class when expanded; others skip it.

V gene: TRBV4-1; D gene: TRBD1; J gene: TRBJ1-6; clone size: .; CDR3 DNA: TGCGCCAGCAGCCAAGGAATGACAGGGGGTTCACCCCTCCACTTT; CDR3 protein: CASSQGMTGGSPLHF
V gene: TRBV27; D gene: .; J gene: TRBJ1-4; clone size: once; CDR3 DNA: TGTGCCAGCAGTCAGACCCGCGGGGTCGGGAGAGGTAATGAAAAACTGTTTTTT; CDR3 protein: CASSQTRGVGRGNEKLFF
V gene: TRBV5-1; D gene: TRBD1; J gene: TRBJ1-4; clone size: .; CDR3 DNA: TGCGCCAGCAGCCCCGGGACAGGGGGGGAAAAACTGTTTTTT; CDR3 protein: CASSPGTGGEKLFF
V gene: TRBV6-6; D gene: .; J gene: TRBJ2-7; clone size: .; CDR3 DNA: TGTGCCAGCAGTTACTGGACAGCCTACGAGCAGTACTTC; CDR3 protein: CASSYWTAYEQYF
V gene: TRBV27; D gene: .; J gene: TRBJ1-2; clone size: .; CDR3 DNA: TGTGCCAGCAGTTCTCAGGGATCGGACTATGGCTACACCTTC; CDR3 protein: CASSSQGSDYGYTF
V gene: TRBV27; D gene: TRBD1; J gene: TRBJ2-1; clone size: .; CDR3 DNA: TGTGCCAGCCAACCAGGGGGCAGCTCCTACAATGAGCAGTTCTTC; CDR3 protein: CASQPGGSSYNEQFF
V gene: TRBV6-4; D gene: .; J gene: TRBJ2-1; clone size: .; CDR3 DNA: TGTGCCAGCAGTGACTCGAATGGGGCCAATGAGCAGTTCTTC; CDR3 protein: CASSDSNGANEQFF
V gene: TRBV18; D gene: .; J gene: TRBJ1-5; clone size: many; CDR3 DNA: TGTGCCAGCTCACCGGACATAAATCAGCCCCAGCATTTT; CDR3 protein: CASSPDINQPQHF
V gene: TRBV6-1; D gene: .; J gene: TRBJ1-1; clone size: .; CDR3 DNA: TGTGCCAGCAGTGAATTCGAGGGTGTGAACACTGAAGCTTTCTTT; CDR3 protein: CASSEFEGVNTEAFF
V gene: TRBV30; D gene: .; J gene: TRBJ2-2; clone size: .; CDR3 DNA: TGTGCCTGGAGAGCGAGAACGAACACCGGGGAGCTGTTTTTT; CDR3 protein: CAWRARTNTGELFF
V gene: TRBV7-9; D gene: .; J gene: TRBJ1-5; clone size: once; CDR3 DNA: TGTGCCAGCAGCTTAGAAGGAGAACCTAATCAGCCCCAGCATTTT; CDR3 protein: CASSLEGEPNQPQHF
V gene: TRBV5-8; D gene: .; J gene: TRBJ1-5; clone size: once; CDR3 DNA: TGTGCCAGCAGCTTATGGGCGGGGGCCCAGCCCCAGCATTTT; CDR3 protein: CASSLWAGAQPQHF
V gene: TRBV2; D gene: .; J gene: TRBJ2-4; clone size: once; CDR3 DNA: TGTGCCAGCAGTGGAGGGGGGACAGCGGGTCGGCAGTACTTC; CDR3 protein: CASSGGGTAGRQYF
V gene: TRBV23-1; D gene: TRBD1; J gene: TRBJ2-1; clone size: .; CDR3 DNA: TGCGCCAGCAGTCAATCGGGACAGCCCAAGAATGAGCAGTTCTTC; CDR3 protein: CASSQSGQPKNEQFF
V gene: TRBV30; D gene: .; J gene: TRBJ1-5; clone size: .; CDR3 DNA: TGTGCCTGGAGTCCCTGGACAGTCGAACAGCCCCAGCATTTT; CDR3 protein: CAWSPWTVEQPQHF
V gene: TRBV5-4; D gene: .; J gene: TRBJ1-1; clone size: .; CDR3 DNA: TGTGCCAGCAGCGGGGCCTTGAACACTGAAGCTTTCTTT; CDR3 protein: CASSGALNTEAFF
V gene: TRBV6-5; D gene: .; J gene: TRBJ2-7; clone size: .; CDR3 DNA: TGTGCCAGCAAGGCAGGGGCAACGTACGAGCAGTACTTC; CDR3 protein: CASKAGATYEQYF
V gene: TRBV19; D gene: .; J gene: TRBJ2-1; clone size: .; CDR3 DNA: TGTGCCAGTGCCATTCAGGGGAGATACAATGAGCAGTTCTTC; CDR3 protein: CASAIQGRYNEQFF
V gene: TRBV7-6; D gene: TRBD2; J gene: TRBJ2-7; clone size: .; CDR3 DNA: TGTGCCAGCAGCTTAGGGGGAGGAAGCGGGGGACCCTACGAGCAGTACTTC; CDR3 protein: CASSLGGGSGGPYEQYF
V gene: TRBV15; D gene: .; J gene: TRBJ1-6; clone size: .; CDR3 DNA: TGTGCCACCAGCTTGGGGCTGGGGTCACCCCTCCACTTT; CDR3 protein: CATSLGLGSPLHF
V gene: TRBV7-8; D gene: TRBD1; J gene: TRBJ2-7; clone size: .; CDR3 DNA: TGTGCCAGCAGCTTAGGACTACAGGGGGCCCCCTACGAGCAGTACTTC; CDR3 protein: CASSLGLQGAPYEQYF
V gene: TRBV19; D gene: TRBD2; J gene: TRBJ2-1; clone size: .; CDR3 DNA: TGTGCCAGTTGTAGACTAGCGGGGGCCCACTCCTACAATGAGCAGTTCTTC; CDR3 protein: CASCRLAGAHSYNEQFF
V gene: TRBV30; D gene: .; J gene: TRBJ1-1; clone size: .; CDR3 DNA: TGTGCCTGGAGTCCTGGCAGGGAGGACGGTGAAGCTTTCTTT; CDR3 protein: CAWSPGREDGEAFF
V gene: TRBV7-9; D gene: TRBD1; J gene: TRBJ1-2; clone size: .; CDR3 DNA: TGTGCCAGCAGCCCGGACAGGGGCAATGGCTACACCTTC; CDR3 protein: CASSPDRGNGYTF
V gene: TRBV5-1; D gene: .; J gene: TRBJ1-3; clone size: .; CDR3 DNA: TGCGCCAGCAGCACAACGACAGGCCTCTCCTCTGGAAACACCATATATTTT; CDR3 protein: CASSTTTGLSSGNTIYF
V gene: TRBV27; D gene: TRBD2; J gene: TRBJ2-3; clone size: .; CDR3 DNA: TGTGCCAGCGCCCCGGGGACTAGCGGGGGAGTGGGCACAGATACGCAGTATTTT; CDR3 protein: CASAPGTSGGVGTDTQYF
V gene: TRBV5-6; D gene: .; J gene: TRBJ2-7; clone size: .; CDR3 DNA: TGTGCCAGCAGCTTGGTGTCCAGGGTCTACGAGCAGTACTTC; CDR3 protein: CASSLVSRVYEQYF
V gene: TRBV6-5; D gene: .; J gene: TRBJ2-7; clone size: .; CDR3 DNA: TGTGCCAGCAGAGGGACTCTCTACGAGCAGTACTTC; CDR3 protein: CASRGTLYEQYF
V gene: TRBV6-5; D gene: .; J gene: TRBJ2-7; clone size: .; CDR3 DNA: TGTGCCAGCAACACAGGGCACGAGCAGTACTTC; CDR3 protein: CASNTGHEQYF
V gene: TRBV2; D gene: TRBD2; J gene: TRBJ2-6; clone size: .; CDR3 DNA: TGTGCCAGCCACCTTTACCCGGGACTAGCGGGGACAGGGGCCAACGTCCTGACTTTC; CDR3 protein: CASHLYPGLAGTGANVLTF
V gene: TRBV5-4; D gene: .; J gene: TRBJ2-7; clone size: .; CDR3 DNA: TGTGCCAGCAGCTTGGGGCGGGGCCTCACCTACGAGCAGTACTTC; CDR3 protein: CASSLGRGLTYEQYF
V gene: TRBV6-5; D gene: .; J gene: TRBJ2-1; clone size: .; CDR3 DNA: TGTGCCAGCAGTTACTCGATGTCTACTTACAATGAGCAGTTCTTC; CDR3 protein: CASSYSMSTYNEQFF
V gene: TRBV6-4; D gene: .; J gene: TRBJ2-3; clone size: .; CDR3 DNA: TGTGCCAGCAGTGAGGGGGGGGGCCCCACAGATACGCAGTATTTT; CDR3 protein: CASSEGGGPTDTQYF
V gene: TRBV25-1; D gene: .; J gene: TRBJ1-1; clone size: .; CDR3 DNA: TGTGCCAGCAGCGCCACTCTCCCGGGACACGATATTGCTTTCTTT; CDR3 protein: CASSATLPGHDIAFF
V gene: TRBV7-2; D gene: .; J gene: TRBJ1-2; clone size: .; CDR3 DNA: TGTGCCAGCAGGTCCCAGGGGCGAGTTGATGGCTACACCTTC; CDR3 protein: CASRSQGRVDGYTF
V gene: TRBV7-8; D gene: .; J gene: TRBJ1-2; clone size: .; CDR3 DNA: TGTGCCAGCAGCGCCGCAGGGTGGCGCTACACCTTC; CDR3 protein: CASSAAGWRYTF
V gene: TRBV19; D gene: .; J gene: TRBJ1-2; clone size: few; CDR3 DNA: TGTGCCAGTAAGCCGGCAGGGCCCCGTTATGGCTACACCTTC; CDR3 protein: CASKPAGPRYGYTF
V gene: TRBV4-1; D gene: TRBD2; J gene: TRBJ2-3; clone size: .; CDR3 DNA: TGCGCCAGCAGCCAAGACCCCGGCTCGCGGGGGGTCACAGATACGCAGTATTTT; CDR3 protein: CASSQDPGSRGVTDTQYF
V gene: TRBV6-1; D gene: TRBD1; J gene: TRBJ1-1; clone size: .; CDR3 DNA: TGTGCCAGCATTAATCTTGGAGGGGGCCTTGAAGCTTTCTTT; CDR3 protein: CASINLGGGLEAFF
V gene: TRBV2; D gene: .; J gene: TRBJ1-1; clone size: .; CDR3 DNA: TGTGCCAGCAGTGAAGCGCGTGGGACACTGAACACTGAAGCTTTCTTT; CDR3 protein: CASSEARGTLNTEAFF
V gene: TRBV6-1; D gene: TRBD1; J gene: TRBJ1-5; clone size: .; CDR3 DNA: TGTGCCAGCAGTGGGGCGACAGGGTCGAATCAGCCCCAGCATTTT; CDR3 protein: CASSGATGSNQPQHF
V gene: TRBV15; D gene: .; J gene: TRBJ1-4; clone size: .; CDR3 DNA: TGTGCCACCAGCAGAGACCAACCACAGGGAGAGAGTGAAAAACTGTTTTTT; CDR3 protein: CATSRDQPQGESEKLFF
V gene: TRBV27; D gene: TRBD1; J gene: TRBJ2-7; clone size: .; CDR3 DNA: TGTGCCAGCAGTCTCTCTGGGGGACAGGGAACCTACGAGCAGTACTTC; CDR3 protein: CASSLSGGQGTYEQYF
V gene: TRBV2; D gene: .; J gene: TRBJ1-5; clone size: .; CDR3 DNA: TGTGCCCAGGCCGAAGATAGCAATCAGCCCCAGCATTTT; CDR3 protein: CAQAEDSNQPQHF
V gene: TRBV6-1; D gene: .; J gene: TRBJ1-1; clone size: .; CDR3 DNA: TGTGCCAGCAGTGACTCGCAGGGGTACACTGAAGCTTTCTTT; CDR3 protein: CASSDSQGYTEAFF
V gene: TRBV5-1; D gene: TRBD1; J gene: TRBJ1-1; clone size: .; CDR3 DNA: TGCGCCAGCAGCTTACACAGGGGTAGGCGTACTGAAGCTTTCTTT; CDR3 protein: CASSLHRGRRTEAFF
V gene: TRBV18; D gene: TRBD2; J gene: TRBJ2-1; clone size: .; CDR3 DNA: TGTGCCAGCTCACCAGGTCTTACTAGCGGGGAGGCTGAGCAGTTCTTC; CDR3 protein: CASSPGLTSGEAEQFF